This TCR beta chain was sequenced in a study of blood T cell repertoires in COVID-19. At the level of the study: The samples span acute and convalescent COVID-19 from the United States, Italy and Spain.

In the original analysis: For nucleated cells, counts were estimated from reference gene primer amplification. This table comes from immunoSEQ multiplex PCR, and its TCRdb copy is limited to in-frame clones, with some not included. V, J and clone size are those of that table, while D and trimming were read from the DNA. The table lists 200,000 to 250,000 clones, roughly 82% of them singletons. Germline assignment: CDR1 MNHNS and CDR2 SASEGT. Trimming stripped 2 bases from V and 1 base from J, with 14 bases between. The CDR3 runs 16 residues. The sequencing input was peripheral blood. This sequence originates from a middle-aged woman with acute or convalescent COVID-19. The V call is TRBV6-1, the J call TRBJ1-2, with a tentative D call TRBD1 (5 bases). CDR3 in DNA: TGTGCCAGCAGTGAAACCTTTCTACAGGTTAACTATGGCTACACCTTC. Protein sequence: CASSETFLQVNYGYTF.